This record concerns one T cell receptor (beta chain) sequence. No antigen is known for it. These data come from a study of cytomegalovirus exposure and HLA in healthy donors. Overall study results and limits: Specificity for CMV antigens was confirmed in vitro for a few of the CMV-associated chains.

The protocol was immunoSEQ multiplex PCR, while the TCRdb copy is restricted to in-frame clones and leaves out a portion. The data show approximately 98,000 clones, with approximately 85% seen just once and about 2.9% held by the top ten. This clonotype originated in a woman under 30 in good health and CMV-seronegative. The source material was PBMCs.

The CDR3, as DNA: TGTGCCAGCATCTATGAAGGGGGCGTGCTTGATGGCTACACCTTC. Protein sequence: CASIYEGGVLDGYTF. This rearrangement joins TRBV6-1 to TRBJ1-2; 7 positions agree with TRBD1. CDR1 is MNHNS and CDR2 is SASEGT in the germline V gene. The V and J ends lost 7 bases and 6 bases, in that order; junction bases with no gene match: 14. The CDR3 has 15 residues.